This TCR beta chain was found in a study of T cell responses to AZD1222 COVID-19 vaccine. As to this clone: Its antigen remains unknown.

Study-level points and caveats: Breadth and depth of Spike-specific TCRs rose after two AZD1222 doses. Baseline testing showed seropositivity in only a handful of AZD1222 recipients. The donors showed a predominance of white British ancestry and of females, with possible underestimation of clonal diversity. Repertoire sampling happened only post peak T cell response.

The table came from immunoSEQ multiplex PCR; TCRdb's copy has only in-frame clones and leaves some out. The sample comprises about 73,000 clones, 85% to 90% of which are singletons, and about 1.3% rests with the top ten. This CDR3 is 12 amino acids long. V gave up 7 bases and J gave up 5 bases; unmatched junction bases: 4. The germline V gene encodes CDR1 SNHLY and CDR2 FYNNEI. The chain joins TRBV2 to TRBJ1-2, with 7 bases fitting TRBD1. This TCR was recovered from an adult who received the AZD1222 COVID-19 vaccine. Source: peripheral blood, taken 28 days after the second AZD1222 dose. CDR3 loop: CASIRDSYGYTF. The CDR3 nucleotides are TGTGCCAGCATCAGGGACAGTTATGGCTACACCTTC.